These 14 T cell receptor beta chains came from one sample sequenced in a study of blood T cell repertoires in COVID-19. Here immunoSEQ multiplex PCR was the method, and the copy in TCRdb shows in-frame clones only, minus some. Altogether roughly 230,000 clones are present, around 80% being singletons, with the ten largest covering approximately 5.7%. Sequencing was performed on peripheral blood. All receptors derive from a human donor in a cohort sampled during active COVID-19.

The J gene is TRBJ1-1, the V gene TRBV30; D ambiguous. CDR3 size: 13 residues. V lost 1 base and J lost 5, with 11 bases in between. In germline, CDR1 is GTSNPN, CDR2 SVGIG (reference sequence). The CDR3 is CAWSGPGGTEAFF. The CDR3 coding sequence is TGTGCCTGGAGTGGACCGGGAGGGACTGAAGCTTTCTTT.

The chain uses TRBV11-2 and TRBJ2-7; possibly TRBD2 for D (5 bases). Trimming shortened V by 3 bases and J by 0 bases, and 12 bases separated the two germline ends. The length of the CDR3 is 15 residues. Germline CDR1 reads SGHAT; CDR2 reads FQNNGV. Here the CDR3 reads CASSFGVGSSYEQYF. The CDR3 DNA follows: TGTGCCAGCAGCTTCGGTGTGGGGAGCTCCTACGAGCAGTACTTC.

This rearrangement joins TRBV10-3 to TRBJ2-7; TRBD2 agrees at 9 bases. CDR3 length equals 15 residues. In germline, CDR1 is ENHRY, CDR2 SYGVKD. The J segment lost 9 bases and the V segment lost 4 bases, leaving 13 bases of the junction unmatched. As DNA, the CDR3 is TGTGCCATCAGTGGGATTGATAGCGGGGGCCAGGTGCAGTACTTC. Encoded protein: CAISGIDSGGQVQYF.

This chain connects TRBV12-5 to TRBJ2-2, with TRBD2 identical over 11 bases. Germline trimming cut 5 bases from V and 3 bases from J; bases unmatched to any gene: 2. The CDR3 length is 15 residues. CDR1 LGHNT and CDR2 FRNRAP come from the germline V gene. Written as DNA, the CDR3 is TGTGCTAGTGGTACTAGCGGGAGCGACACCGGGGAGCTGTTTTTT. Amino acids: CASGTSGSDTGELFF.

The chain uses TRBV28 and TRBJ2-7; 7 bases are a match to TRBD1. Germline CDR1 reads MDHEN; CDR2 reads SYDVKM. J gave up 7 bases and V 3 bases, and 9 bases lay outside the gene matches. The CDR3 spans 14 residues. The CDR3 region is CASSFPGQPREQYF. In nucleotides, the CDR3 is TGTGCCAGCAGTTTTCCGGGACAGCCTAGAGAGCAGTACTTC.

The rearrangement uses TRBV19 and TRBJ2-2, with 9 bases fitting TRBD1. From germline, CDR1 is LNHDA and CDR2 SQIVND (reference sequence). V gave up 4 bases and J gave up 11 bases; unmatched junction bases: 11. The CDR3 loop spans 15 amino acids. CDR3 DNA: TGTGCCAGTAGTAGGGACAGGGCCGGGGAAGGAGAGCTGTTTTTT. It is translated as CASSRDRAGEGELFF.

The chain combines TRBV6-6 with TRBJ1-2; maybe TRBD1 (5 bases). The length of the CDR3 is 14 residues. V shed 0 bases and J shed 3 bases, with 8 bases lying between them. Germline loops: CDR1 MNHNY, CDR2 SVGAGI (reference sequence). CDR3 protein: CASSYSRGDYGYTF. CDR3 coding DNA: TGTGCCAGCAGTTACTCAAGGGGTGACTATGGCTACACCTTC.

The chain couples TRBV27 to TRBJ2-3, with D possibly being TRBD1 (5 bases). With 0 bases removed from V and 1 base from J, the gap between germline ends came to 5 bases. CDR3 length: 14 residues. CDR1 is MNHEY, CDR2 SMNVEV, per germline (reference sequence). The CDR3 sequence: CASSLSGGTDTQYF. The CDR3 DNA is TGTGCCAGCAGTTTATCAGGGGGCACAGATACGCAGTATTTT.

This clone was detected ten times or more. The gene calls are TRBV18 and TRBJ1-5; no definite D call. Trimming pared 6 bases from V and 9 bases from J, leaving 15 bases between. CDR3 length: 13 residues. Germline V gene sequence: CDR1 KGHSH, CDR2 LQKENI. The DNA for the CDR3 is TGTGCCAGCTCGCCTAAGGGCGGGGTGCCCCAGCATTTT. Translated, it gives CASSPKGGVPQHF.

The CDR3: CASRPTVTNEKLFF. The CDR3 coding sequence is TGTGCCAGTAGGCCGACAGTAACTAATGAAAAACTGTTTTTT. The chain recombines TRBV19 with TRBJ1-4; possible D gene TRBD1, 5 bases. Germline V gene data show CDR1 as LNHDA and CDR2 as SQIVND (reference sequence). V was shortened by 6 bases and J by 1 base, with 9 bases between the two germline ends. The CDR3 totals 14 residues.

CDR3 amino acids: CASSLGGEGRYTF. In DNA form, the CDR3 reads TGTGCCAGCAGCTTAGGGGGGGAGGGTCGCTACACCTTC. V gene TRBV7-8 combines with J gene TRBJ1-2; TRBD1 might be the D (5 bases). This CDR3 comprises 13 residues. V was pared by 1 base and J by 9 bases, with 12 bases between. Germline lookup yields CDR1 SGHVS and CDR2 FQNEAQ. Variable domain in full (rest from reference TRBV7-8 and TRBJ1-2): GAGVSQSPRYKVAKRGQDVALRCDPISGHVSLFWYQQALGQGPEFLTYFQNEAQLDKSGLPSDRFFAERPEGSVSTLKIQRTQQEDSAVYLCASSLGGEGRYTFGSGTRLTVV.

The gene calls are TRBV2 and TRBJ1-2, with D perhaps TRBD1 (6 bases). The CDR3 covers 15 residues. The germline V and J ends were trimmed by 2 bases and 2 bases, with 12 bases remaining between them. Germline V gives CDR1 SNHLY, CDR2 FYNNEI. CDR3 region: CASSELRGGNYGYTF. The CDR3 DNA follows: TGTGCCAGCAGTGAACTAAGGGGGGGAAACTATGGCTACACCTTC. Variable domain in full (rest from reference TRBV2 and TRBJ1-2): EPEVTQTPSHQVTQMGQEVILRCVPISNHLYFYWYRQILGQKVEFLVSFYNNEISEKSEIFDDQFSVERPDGSNFTLKIRSTKLEDSAMYFCASSELRGGNYGYTFGSGTRLTVV.

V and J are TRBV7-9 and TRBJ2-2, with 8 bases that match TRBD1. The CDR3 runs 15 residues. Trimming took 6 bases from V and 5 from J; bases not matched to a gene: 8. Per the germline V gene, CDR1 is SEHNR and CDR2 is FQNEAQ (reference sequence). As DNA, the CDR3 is TGTGCCAGCAGGCCGGGACAGGCTTCAACCGGGGAGCTGTTTTTT. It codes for CASRPGQASTGELFF.

This CDR3 is CASSLYVRTSSTDTQYF. CDR3 bases: TGTGCCAGCAGTTTATACGTAAGAACTTCTAGCACAGATACGCAGTATTTT. The chain employs TRBV27 and TRBJ2-3, with D hard to call. The CDR3 spans 17 residues. Per germline, CDR1 MNHEY and CDR2 SMNVEV (reference sequence). V was trimmed by 1 base and J by 0 bases, leaving 14 bases between them.